This T cell receptor beta chain derives from a study of shared clonotypes between healthy human individuals. At the level of the study: Each donor contributed plates that comprised three CD4 naive, three CD4 memory, two CD8 naive and one CD8 memory. Study-wide results and caveats: Relative to their counterparts shared across all four donors, non-shared clonotypes exhibited diminished generation probabilities. Clonotype sharing across several donors was observed for about 5.2% of naive CD4 clonotypes.

The CDR3 covers 14 residues. Per the germline V gene, CDR1 is SQVTM and CDR2 is ANQGSEA. V was pared by 6 bases and J by 1 base, with 16 bases between. Assay used: immunoSEQ multiplex PCR; TCRdb lists only in-frame clones, some missing. The repertoire holds about 2 million clones, with just under 95% as singletons. Naivety among CD8 cells was defined by CD45RO negativity and positive CCR7 selection, thereby excluding terminally differentiated effector memory CD45RA+ cells. All donors were Caucasian adults living in Nashville, Tennessee. This clone was seen just once. The antigen is not known. Material for sequencing was naive CD8+ T cells sorted from blood. The sequence was collected from a man aged 18-30 years in good health. The rearrangement joins TRBV29-1 to TRBJ2-7; D may be TRBD1 or TRBD2 (5 bases each). The CDR3 nucleotides read TGCAGCGTCCTACCGGGACGTACGTCCTACGAGCAGTACTTC. Translation gives CSVLPGRTSYEQYF.